This TCR beta chain derives from a study of shared clonotypes between healthy human individuals. Sequencing used immunoSEQ multiplex PCR; TCRdb keeps in-frame clones, though not all of them. This sample yields approximately 2,200,000 clones, of which 90% to 95% are seen a single time; 1.7% belongs to the top ten. Germline values: CDR1 SGHTA, CDR2 FQGNSA. The CDR3 has 17 residues. V was clipped by 4 bases and J by 6 bases; unmatched bases: 12. CD45RO-negative CD8 cells positively selected for CCR7 made up the naive population, which excluded terminally differentiated effector memory CD45RA+ cells. Sequencing was done on a sample of naive CD8+ T cells from PBMCs. This receptor was identified in a man aged 18 to 29 in good health. Some clones in this sample may be carry-over from other donors' samples. This chain connects TRBV7-2 to TRBJ1-4, with 9 bases fitting TRBD1. The CDR3 DNA reads TGTGCCAGCAGCTCAAGACGACAGGGGGTCAGGGATGAAAAACTGTTTTTT. Translated: CASSSRRQGVRDEKLFF.